This T cell receptor (beta chain) was found in a study of tumor-infiltrating lymphocytes in localized non-small cell lung cancer. Looking at the study overall: From each patient, both tumor and uninvolved lung, non-adjacent to tumor, were sampled.

Comments on this clone: Its matching antigen is unknown.

Findings and limits, study-wide: Tumors had more T cell infiltration than uninvolved lung, per TCRbeta sequencing and CD3 counts. T-cell fraction did not differ between immunotypes IM1 and IM2. Recurrence-free survival showed no association with tumor T-cell fraction.

TCRdb keeps only in-frame clones here, not all; method: immunoSEQ multiplex PCR. The sample comprises some 30,000 clones, approximately 85% of which are singletons, and around 2% rests with the top ten. The CDR3 contains 11 residues. Germline V gene data show CDR1 as DFQATT and CDR2 as SNEGSKA (reference sequence). V gave up 1 base and J gave up 7 bases, with 4 bases separating them. V usage is TRBV20-1 and J usage is TRBJ1-4; D is undetermined. Sequencing was done on a sample of lung tumor tissue. The source is a human donor with non-small cell lung cancer. The CDR3 DNA reads TGCAGTGCTAGAGTATTTGAAAAACTGTTTTTT. Protein product: CSARVFEKLFF.